The 31 T cell receptor beta chains below were found in one sample sequenced in a study of T cells in localized non-small cell lung cancer. Assay used: immunoSEQ multiplex PCR; TCRdb lists only in-frame clones, some missing. The sample records roughly 67,000 clones, 84% being singletons. This material consisted of peripheral blood, taken before any cancer treatment. Receptors were obtained from a female donor older than 55 with stage I lung adenocarcinoma.

The rearrangement joins TRBV29-1 to TRBJ2-1; 7 positions match TRBD1. This CDR3 has 11 amino acids. Unmatched junction bases numbered 4, after V lost 7 bases and J lost 7 bases. The germline V gene has CDR1 SQVTM and CDR2 ANQGSEA. CDR3: CSAPRGNEQFF. CDR3 DNA sequence: TGCAGCGCCCCCAGGGGGAATGAGCAGTTCTTC.

This clone came up once. This sequence joins TRBV18 and TRBJ2-3; D not certain. From germline, CDR1 is KGHSH and CDR2 LQKENI. Trimming took 2 bases from V and 4 from J, leaving 4 bases between them. The length of the CDR3 is 12 residues. The CDR3 DNA is TGTGCCAGCTCACCAGGCGCAGATACGCAGTATTTT. Its protein is CASSPGADTQYF.

The chain carries TRBV4-2 and TRBJ2-3; tentative D call: TRBD2 (6 bases). V lost 1 base to trimming and J lost 2 bases, with 10 bases between them. Germline values: CDR1 LGHNA, CDR2 YNFKEQ. The CDR3 has 15 amino acids. CDR3 loop: CASSQGGLPTDTQYF. The CDR3 coding sequence is TGTGCCAGCAGCCAAGGGGGACTTCCCACAGATACGCAGTATTTT.

This chain connects TRBV6-5 to TRBJ1-1; 7 nucleotides line up with TRBD1. The junction had 4 bases not matched to a gene; V was cut back by 0 bases and J by 3 bases. Germline lookup yields CDR1 MNHEY and CDR2 SVGAGI. The CDR3 is made up of 15 amino acids. Here the CDR3 DNA reads TGTGCCAGCAGTTACTCGTTTAGGGGGCACACTGAAGCTTTCTTT. Encoded protein: CASSYSFRGHTEAFF.

This sequence joins TRBV7-9 and TRBJ2-5, with D perhaps TRBD1 or TRBD2 (6 bases each). Trimming took off 6 bases at V and 1 base at J, with 18 bases between the two ends. Germline V gene lookup returns CDR1 SEHNR and CDR2 FQNEAQ (reference sequence). The length of the CDR3 is 16 residues. The CDR3 DNA sequence: TGTGCCAGCAGTCCAACCGGGGGCTACCCCCAAGAGACCCAGTACTTC. This codes for CASSPTGGYPQETQYF.

The chain couples TRBV7-6 to TRBJ1-2; D is ambiguous. Trimming left V 2 bases short and J 0 bases short, with 13 bases between. The germline CDR1 and CDR2 sequences are SGHVS and FNYEAQ. The CDR3 consists of 16 residues. DNA for the CDR3: TGTGCCAGCAGCTTAAACGGACCCACAGCTAACTATGGCTACACCTTC. It codes for CASSLNGPTANYGYTF.

This clone came up once. V is TRBV6-5 and J is TRBJ2-4; D uncertain. The CDR3 runs 13 residues. The ends were cut back, 5 bases at V and 8 bases at J, with 13 bases in the middle. Germline CDR1 and CDR2: MNHEY and SVGAGI. Written as DNA, the CDR3 is TGTGCCAGCAGTAGAGGTTTTTCTGACATTCAGTACTTC. Residues: CASSRGFSDIQYF.

The chain employs TRBV14 and TRBJ2-7; TRBD2 matches at 10 bases. The CDR3 length is 14 residues. The J segment lost 4 bases and the V segment lost 8 bases, leaving 8 bases of the junction unmatched. The germline V gene has CDR1 SGHDN and CDR2 FVKESK. DNA for the CDR3: TGTGCCAGCTCTAGGGGACTAGCGAAGTACGAGCAGTACTTC. As protein: CASSRGLAKYEQYF.

The V gene is TRBV27, the J gene TRBJ2-5, with 7 bases lining up with TRBD2. V shed 5 bases and J 1 base; nucleotides not matched to a gene: 10. The CDR3 is 16 amino acids. CDR1 and CDR2 from the germline V gene are MNHEY and SMNVEV (reference sequence). The CDR3 protein is CASSPTWGGTQETQYF. Written as DNA, the CDR3 is TGTGCCAGCAGTCCCACCTGGGGAGGGACCCAAGAGACCCAGTACTTC.

The chain is built from TRBV30 and TRBJ1-1; D not resolved. With 3 bases removed from V and 12 bases from J, the gap between germline ends came to 14 bases. There are 11 residues in the CDR3. Germline-derived CDR1 and CDR2 are GTSNPN and SVGIG (reference sequence). CDR3: CAWSDNSGTFF. CDR3 coding DNA: TGTGCCTGGAGCGATAACTCGGGAACTTTCTTT.

The chain is built from TRBV7-3 and TRBJ2-5; 7 bases match TRBD2. The CDR3 has 13 residues. The V and J ends lost 3 bases and 9 bases, in that order; junction bases with no gene match: 7. Germline V gene data show CDR1 as SGHTA and CDR2 as FQGTGA. CDR3 region: CASSLGGSGSQYF. DNA for the CDR3: TGTGCCAGCAGCTTGGGCGGGAGTGGGTCCCAGTACTTC.

The chain uses TRBV7-9 and TRBJ2-1; 11 bases line up with TRBD2. J was trimmed by 6 bases and V by 5 bases; bases with no gene match: 12. CDR3 length equals 17 residues. Germline values: CDR1 SEHNR, CDR2 FQNEAQ (reference sequence). The CDR3 loop reads CASSNSGTSGAGNEQFF. The DNA of the CDR3 is TGTGCCAGCAGCAACAGCGGGACTAGCGGCGCGGGCAATGAGCAGTTCTTC.

This sequence joins TRBV27 and TRBJ2-2, with a weak D call TRBD1 (6 bases). Germline CDR1 is MNHEY and CDR2 is SMNVEV (reference sequence). This CDR3 region has 13 residues. The germline V and J ends were trimmed by 5 bases and 6 bases, with 10 bases remaining between them. CDR3 region: CASSRTVAGELFF. The DNA for the CDR3 is TGTGCCAGCAGTAGGACAGTGGCCGGGGAGCTGTTTTTT.

This chain uses TRBV5-4 with TRBJ1-5, with unresolved D. The CDR3 extends over 15 amino acids. Trimming removed 0 bases from V and 0 bases from J, with 7 bases in between. Germline V gene data show CDR1 as SGHNT and CDR2 as YYREEE (reference sequence). Here the CDR3 reads CASSLGPNSNQPQHF. CDR3 DNA sequence: TGTGCCAGCAGCTTGGGGCCAAATAGCAATCAGCCCCAGCATTTT. Drawing the rest from reference TRBV5-4 and TRBJ1-5, the complete variable domain is ETGVTQSPTHLIKTRGQQVTLRCSSQSGHNTVSWYQQALGQGPQFIFQYYREEENGRGNFPPRFSGLQFPNYSSELNVNALELDDSALYLCASSLGPNSNQPQHFGDGTRLSIL.

The genes are TRBV5-6 and TRBJ2-7; TRBD1 might be the D (6 bases). The CDR3 covers 13 residues. V gave up 4 bases and J gave up 3 bases, with 11 bases separating them. Germline V gene lookup returns CDR1 SGHDT and CDR2 YYEEEE. The CDR3 spells CASSLGQDYEQYF. The CDR3 DNA follows: TGTGCCAGCAGCCTGGGACAAGACTACGAGCAGTACTTC.

J is TRBJ1-1 and V is TRBV29-1; 7 bases line up with TRBD1. Trimming removed 7 bases from V and 8 bases from J; junction bases left unmatched: 4. The CDR3 loop spans 10 amino acids. CDR1 and CDR2 from the germline V gene are SQVTM and ANQGSEA. The CDR3 DNA reads TGCAGCGCCTGGACAGGCGAAGCTTTCTTT. Amino acid sequence: CSAWTGEAFF. Filled out from reference TRBV29-1 and TRBJ1-1, the complete variable domain reads SAVISQKPSRDICQRGTSLTIQCQVDSQVTMMFWYRQQPGQSLTLIATANQGSEATYESGFVIDKFPISRPNLTFSTLTVSNMSPEDSSIYLCSAWTGEAFFGQGTRLTVV.

The CDR3, as DNA: TGTGCCAGCAGTGCTGGGACGGGAGGCCGACTTTACGAGCAGTACTTC. It encodes CASSAGTGGRLYEQYF. The V and J genes are TRBV6-1 and TRBJ2-7, with 7 bases aligning to TRBD2. The CDR3 is 16 amino acids. Germline values: CDR1 MNHNS, CDR2 SASEGT. V gave up 4 bases and J gave up 4 bases; unmatched junction bases: 13.

This chain connects TRBV18 to TRBJ1-2; a weak D match, TRBD1 (6 bases). V dropped 3 bases and J dropped 3 bases, with 17 bases sitting between them. CDR1 and CDR2 from the germline V gene are KGHSH and LQKENI. The CDR3 runs to 16 residues. The CDR3 sequence: CASSPPGTPMYYGYTF. The CDR3 region has the DNA TGTGCCAGCTCACCGCCAGGGACACCGATGTACTATGGCTACACCTTC.

The table lists this clone with a few counts. The chain joins TRBV7-9 to TRBJ1-5; D ambiguous. Germline V gene lookup returns CDR1 SEHNR and CDR2 FQNEAQ (reference sequence). The CDR3 has 13 residues. With 1 base removed from V and 5 bases from J, the gap between germline ends came to 6 bases. CDR3 region: CASSLVGDQPQHF. The CDR3 nucleotides read TGTGCCAGCAGCTTAGTTGGAGATCAGCCCCAGCATTTT.

For the CDR3, the DNA is TGTGCCATCTCGGGGAAGACAGTCCTGCACGAGCAGTACTTC. It yields the protein CAISGKTVLHEQYF. The chain has TRBV10-3 and TRBJ2-7; D tentatively fits TRBD1 or TRBD2 (5 bases each). The CDR3 has 14 amino acids. The V and J ends lost 8 bases and 5 bases respectively, with 19 bases between them. From germline, CDR1 is ENHRY and CDR2 SYGVKD.

The chain couples TRBV19 to TRBJ2-2; D might be TRBD1 (6 bases). The CDR3 consists of 15 residues. Trimming took 3 bases from V and 6 from J, leaving 14 bases between them. Germline V lookup: CDR1 LNHDA, CDR2 SQIVND (reference sequence). This CDR3 reads CASSMVAGVSGELFF. CDR3 coding DNA: TGTGCCAGTAGTATGGTGGCAGGGGTGTCCGGGGAGCTGTTTTTT.

The chain joins TRBV7-5 to TRBJ2-1; no DNA check was done on the table's D call, TRBD1. TRBV7-5 is labeled a pseudogene. The CDR3 extends over 17 amino acids. The CDR3 region has the DNA TGTGCCAGAAGATTTAACCGCGGGACAGCTTCCTACAATGAGCAGTTCTTC. Translation gives CARRFNRGTASYNEQFF.

The chain couples TRBV5-1 to TRBJ1-1, with 8 bases identical to TRBD1. Germline assignment: CDR1 SGHRS and CDR2 YFSETQ. The length of the CDR3 is 15 residues. The trim removed 0 bases at V and 4 bases at J, leaving 5 bases unmatched. CDR3 bases: TGCGCCAGCAGCTTGGACGGACAGGGCGGCACTGAAGCTTTCTTT. It yields the protein CASSLDGQGGTEAFF.

This clone has just one count. The chain recombines TRBV15 with TRBJ2-7, with 10 bases that match TRBD2. V was pared by 1 base and J by 4 bases, with 4 bases of the junction left unmatched. The CDR3 is 15 amino acids. Germline CDR1 and CDR2: LNHNV and YYDKDF (reference sequence). The CDR3 spells CATSRAGSGRYEQYF. CDR3 nucleotide sequence: TGTGCCACCAGCAGAGCAGGTAGCGGGAGGTACGAGCAGTACTTC.

The chain employs TRBV7-2 and TRBJ1-4; D unclear. V was pared by 1 base and J by 8 bases, with 14 bases between. The CDR3 spans 15 residues. The germline V gene has CDR1 SGHTA and CDR2 FQGNSA. CDR3 protein: CASSLEQKPREKLFF. Here the CDR3 DNA reads TGTGCCAGCAGCTTAGAGCAGAAGCCTAGGGAAAAACTGTTTTTT.

The gene calls are TRBV10-1 and TRBJ2-1; 11 nucleotides align to TRBD2. CDR1 is WNHNN, CDR2 SYGVQD, per germline (reference sequence). The ends lost 3 bases at V and 9 bases at J; junction bases unmatched: 10. The CDR3 is made up of 16 amino acids. The CDR3 DNA follows: TGCGCCAGCAGTGAAAAAGGACTAGCGGGTTCCGGTGAGCAGTTCTTC. Its translation is CASSEKGLAGSGEQFF.

The genes are TRBV10-1 and TRBJ1-2, with a tentative D call TRBD1 (5 bases). Germline V gene data show CDR1 as WNHNN and CDR2 as SYGVQD (reference sequence). V lost 6 bases, J lost 2 bases, and 10 bases lay in between. The CDR3 length is 13 residues. CDR3 nucleotide sequence: TGCGCCAGCAGCCCAGGGCCGAACTATGGCTACACCTTC. Residues: CASSPGPNYGYTF.

This clone has only a few counts. J is TRBJ2-2 and V is TRBV5-8; the match to TRBD2 covers 8 bases. V trimming: 2 bases; J trimming: 9 bases; junction bases outside the gene matches: 12. The germline V gene encodes CDR1 SGHTS and CDR2 YDEGEE. The CDR3 runs to 16 residues. CDR3 in amino acids: CASSFQTSVVGRELFF. In DNA, the CDR3 is TGTGCCAGCAGCTTTCAGACTAGCGTTGTTGGAAGGGAGCTGTTTTTT.

This rearrangement joins TRBV5-6 to TRBJ1-5; D gene ambiguous. Germline V gene lookup returns CDR1 SGHDT and CDR2 YYEEEE. The CDR3 consists of 16 residues. The V end lost 4 bases, the J end lost 2 bases, and 16 bases lay between the germline ends. CDR3 loop: CASSPRETGGNQPQHF. The CDR3 DNA is TGTGCCAGCAGCCCCCGAGAAACGGGTGGCAATCAGCCCCAGCATTTT.

V is TRBV10-3 and J is TRBJ1-2; D possibly corresponds to TRBD1 (5 bases). The V and J ends lost 2 bases and 4 bases respectively, with 11 bases between them. Germline CDR1 and CDR2: ENHRY and SYGVKD. CDR3 size: 14 residues. This chain's CDR3 is CAISEGGTGYGYTF. The CDR3 DNA sequence: TGTGCCATCAGTGAGGGGGGGACTGGCTATGGCTACACCTTC.

CDR3 in amino acids: CASRVDGANTGELFF. CDR3 nucleotide sequence: TGCGCCAGCAGGGTCGACGGCGCGAACACCGGGGAGCTGTTTTTT. This chain joins TRBV5-1 and TRBJ2-2, with unresolved D. V lost 5 bases and J 0 bases, leaving 11 bases between the germline ends. This CDR3 spans 15 amino acids. Looked up from germline, CDR1 is SGHRS and CDR2 is YFSETQ.